These 21 T cell receptor beta chains share one sample of origin, sequenced in a study of blood T cell repertoires in COVID-19. Here immunoSEQ multiplex PCR was the method, and the copy in TCRdb shows in-frame clones only, minus some. The sample holds 200,000 to 250,000 clones, under 90% seen once. Source material: PBMCs or T cells enriched from blood (not recorded which). Receptor source: a man in his sixties who had recovered from COVID-19.

This chain uses TRBV6-5 with TRBJ1-6; 11 bases are shared with TRBD1. Germline V gene data show CDR1 as MNHEY and CDR2 as SVGAGI. Trimming cost V 7 bases and J 7 bases; bases outside gene matches: 6. The CDR3 is made up of 15 amino acids. CDR3 DNA sequence: TGTGCCAGCACCCGGACAGGGGGCAAGAATTCACCCCTCCACTTT. It yields the protein CASTRTGGKNSPLHF.

The chain is built from TRBV10-3 and TRBJ2-5, with 8 bases fitting TRBD1. The CDR3 spans 15 residues. V was pared by 2 bases and J by 0 bases, with 2 bases of the junction left unmatched. From germline, CDR1 is ENHRY and CDR2 SYGVKD. The CDR3 sequence: CAISEDRGYQETQYF. The CDR3 DNA follows: TGTGCCATCAGTGAGGACAGGGGATACCAAGAGACCCAGTACTTC.

The chain recombines TRBV6-6 with TRBJ2-2; TRBD1 aligns across 7 bases. The CDR3 has 14 residues. The germline V gene has CDR1 MNHNY and CDR2 SVGAGI (reference sequence). Trimming took 6 bases from V and 5 from J; bases not matched to a gene: 6. CDR3: CASSATGRTGELFF. The DNA of the CDR3 is TGTGCCAGCAGCGCGACAGGGCGTACCGGGGAGCTGTTTTTT.

The chain combines TRBV3-1 (or the pseudogene TRBV3-2) with TRBJ1-4; 10 nucleotides align to TRBD1. This CDR3 has 16 residues. V shed 5 bases, J shed 4 bases, and the junction held 7 bases outside the gene matches. Germline V gene lookup returns CDR1 LGHDT and CDR2 YNNKEL (reference sequence). CDR3 amino acids: CASSGRDRGHNEKLFF. CDR3 DNA sequence: TGTGCCAGCAGCGGTAGGGACAGGGGACATAATGAAAAACTGTTTTTT.

The chain couples TRBV2 to TRBJ1-5; D uncertain. From germline, CDR1 is SNHLY and CDR2 FYNNEI. The CDR3 runs 14 residues. V lost 7 bases, J lost 5 bases, and 15 bases lay in between. The CDR3 sequence: CASTEGTGYQPQHF. The CDR3 DNA reads TGTGCCAGCACCGAGGGAACGGGATATCAGCCCCAGCATTTT. Combining the CDR3 with reference TRBV2 and TRBJ1-5 gives the whole variable domain EPEVTQTPSHQVTQMGQEVILRCVPISNHLYFYWYRQILGQKVEFLVSFYNNEISEKSEIFDDQFSVERPDGSNFTLKIRSTKLEDSAMYFCASTEGTGYQPQHFGDGTRLSIL.

The chain combines TRBV7-2 with TRBJ2-3; maybe TRBD1 (6 bases). From germline, CDR1 is SGHTA and CDR2 FQGNSA. V lost 2 bases and J 0 bases, leaving 9 bases between the germline ends. The CDR3 loop spans 15 amino acids. DNA of the CDR3: TGTGCCAGCAGCTTATGGGGGCCCAGCACAGATACGCAGTATTTT. Encoded protein: CASSLWGPSTDTQYF.

The chain couples TRBV11-3 to TRBJ2-7; weak D call: TRBD1 (6 bases). V was trimmed by 6 bases and J by 6 bases, leaving 15 bases between them. The length of the CDR3 is 13 residues. Germline CDR1 and CDR2: SGHNT and YENEEA. The CDR3 DNA sequence: TGTGCCAGCAGTTCCGACAGGTGGCTCGAGCAGTACTTC. Amino acids: CASSSDRWLEQYF.

The rearrangement uses TRBV11-2 and TRBJ2-3, with TRBD2 matching over 11 bases. V was pared by 0 bases and J by 2 bases, with 7 bases of the junction left unmatched. CDR1 is SGHAT and CDR2 is FQNNGV in the germline V gene. The CDR3 loop spans 18 amino acids. The CDR3 DNA is TGTGCCAGCAGCTTAGATCTTCCGACTAGCGGGGTCACAGATACGCAGTATTTT. Its protein is CASSLDLPTSGVTDTQYF.

This sequence joins TRBV3-1 (or the pseudogene TRBV3-2) and TRBJ2-7, with D possibly being TRBD1 (6 bases). Germline V gene data show CDR1 as LGHDT and CDR2 as YNNKEL (reference sequence). V lost 2 bases and J lost 4, with 12 bases in between. The CDR3 spans 14 residues. The chain's CDR3 is CASSQLYRAYEQYF. Written as DNA, the CDR3 is TGTGCCAGCAGCCAATTATACAGGGCGTACGAGCAGTACTTC.

V and J are TRBV5-8 and TRBJ2-3, with TRBD2 identical over 8 bases. This CDR3 spans 18 amino acids. Germline CDR1 SGHTS, CDR2 YDEGEE. Germline trimming cut 4 bases from V and 0 bases from J; bases unmatched to any gene: 13. The CDR3, as DNA: TGTGCCAGCAGCAGACCTCTAGGTGGCGGGGGGAGCACAGATACGCAGTATTTT. Protein product: CASSRPLGGGGSTDTQYF.

This clone was counted a single time. The chain uses TRBV5-6 and TRBJ2-7; D might be TRBD2 (5 bases). Germline CDR1 is SGHDT and CDR2 is YYEEEE. V was shortened by 1 base and J by 0 bases, with 8 bases between the two germline ends. CDR3 length equals 14 residues. CDR3 sequence reads: CASSLKRYSYEQYF. CDR3 nucleotide sequence: TGTGCCAGCAGCTTGAAGCGGTACTCCTACGAGCAGTACTTC.

The V call is TRBV5-1, the J call TRBJ1-2, with D hard to call. V lost 3 bases, J lost 2 bases, and 14 bases lay in between. Looked up from germline, CDR1 is SGHRS and CDR2 is YFSETQ. This CDR3 contains 15 residues. CDR3 DNA: TGCGCCAGCAGCTCGGGAGGAAACAAGAACTATGGCTACACCTTC. This gives the protein CASSSGGNKNYGYTF.

This chain joins TRBV3-1 (or the pseudogene TRBV3-2) and TRBJ1-2; D is unclear. Germline CDR1 LGHDT, CDR2 YNNKEL (reference sequence). The CDR3 sequence is 13 residues long. Trimming took 3 bases from V and 3 from J, leaving 8 bases between them. DNA for the CDR3: TGTGCCAGCAGCCATCGGGTCGACTATGGCTACACCTTC. Amino acid sequence: CASSHRVDYGYTF.

V gene TRBV20-1 combines with J gene TRBJ2-5, with 8 bases matching TRBD2. From germline, CDR1 is DFQATT and CDR2 SNEGSKA (reference sequence). V lost 3 bases, J lost 5 bases, and 8 bases stayed unmatched. The CDR3 spans 14 residues. The CDR3 region is CSASLIAGTETQYF. DNA of the CDR3: TGCAGTGCTAGTCTCATAGCGGGGACTGAGACCCAGTACTTC.

This chain uses TRBV29-1 with TRBJ1-2; TRBD1 might be the D (5 bases). CDR1 SQVTM and CDR2 ANQGSEA come from the germline V gene. The V end lost 3 bases, the J end lost 4 bases, and 9 bases lay between the germline ends. CDR3 size: 12 residues. For the CDR3, the DNA is TGCAGCGTTGAGGGGCGACTCTATGGCTACACCTTC. This translates into CSVEGRLYGYTF. Together with reference TRBV29-1 and TRBJ1-2, the CDR3 gives the full variable domain: SAVISQKPSRDICQRGTSLTIQCQVDSQVTMMFWYRQQPGQSLTLIATANQGSEATYESGFVIDKFPISRPNLTFSTLTVSNMSPEDSSIYLCSVEGRLYGYTFGSGTRLTVV.

This clone was seen more than once but under ten times. The genes are TRBV7-9 and TRBJ2-7; TRBD1 matches 12 bases. CDR1 is SEHNR and CDR2 is FQNEAQ in the germline V gene (reference sequence). The CDR3 spans 16 residues. Germline trimming cut 4 bases from V and 5 bases from J; bases unmatched to any gene: 9. The CDR3 sequence: CASSSTPGQGAHEQYF. The CDR3 region has the DNA TGTGCCAGCAGCTCAACACCGGGACAGGGGGCCCACGAGCAGTACTTC.

This chain links TRBV6-5 with TRBJ1-1; D gene uncertain. CDR1 MNHEY and CDR2 SVGAGI come from the germline V gene. V shed 6 bases and J shed 1 base, with 9 bases lying between them. The CDR3 is 13 residues long. The CDR3 spells CASRQPPNTEAFF. CDR3 nucleotides: TGTGCCAGCAGACAACCCCCGAACACTGAAGCTTTCTTT.

The rearrangement joins TRBV30 to TRBJ2-7; the D gene is possibly TRBD2 (6 bases). The germline gives CDR1 GTSNPN, CDR2 SVGIG (reference sequence). V was clipped by 4 bases and J by 1 base, with 11 bases between them. The CDR3 runs to 13 residues. The CDR3 DNA reads as TGTGCCTGGAACCACGGGGGATCCTACGAGCAGTACTTC. It specifies CAWNHGGSYEQYF. The variable domain in full, completed from reference TRBV30 and TRBJ2-7, reads SQTIHQWPATLVQPVGSPLSLECTVEGTSNPNLYWYRQAAGRGLQLLFYSVGIGQISSEVPQNLSASRPQDRQFILSSKKLLLSDSGFYLCAWNHGGSYEQYFGPGTRLTVT.

The chain links TRBV19 to TRBJ1-5; D is uncertain. V was cut by 2 bases and J by 1 base, with 9 bases left in between. The CDR3 is made up of 15 amino acids. Germline loops: CDR1 LNHDA, CDR2 SQIVND (reference sequence). The CDR3 sequence: CASSIPGESNQPQHF. The CDR3 bases are TGTGCCAGTAGTATACCCGGGGAGAGCAATCAGCCCCAGCATTTT.

The J gene is TRBJ1-1, the V gene TRBV19; tentative D call: TRBD1 (5 bases). This CDR3 comprises 13 residues. The V gene lost 4 bases and the J gene lost 3 bases, with 9 bases spanning the gap. The germline V gene has CDR1 LNHDA and CDR2 SQIVND (reference sequence). CDR3 sequence reads: CASSNTGYTEAFF. The CDR3 DNA is TGTGCCAGTAGTAATACAGGTTACACTGAAGCTTTCTTT.

The chain links TRBV14 to TRBJ1-6; TRBD1 matches 7 bases. V was clipped by 0 bases and J by 0 bases; unmatched bases: 11. Looked up from germline, CDR1 is SGHDN and CDR2 is FVKESK. This CDR3 has 20 amino acids. CDR3 nucleotide sequence: TGTGCCAGCAGCCAAGATGGACAGGCTAACCCGGGCTCCTATAATTCACCCCTCCACTTT. Encoded protein: CASSQDGQANPGSYNSPLHF.